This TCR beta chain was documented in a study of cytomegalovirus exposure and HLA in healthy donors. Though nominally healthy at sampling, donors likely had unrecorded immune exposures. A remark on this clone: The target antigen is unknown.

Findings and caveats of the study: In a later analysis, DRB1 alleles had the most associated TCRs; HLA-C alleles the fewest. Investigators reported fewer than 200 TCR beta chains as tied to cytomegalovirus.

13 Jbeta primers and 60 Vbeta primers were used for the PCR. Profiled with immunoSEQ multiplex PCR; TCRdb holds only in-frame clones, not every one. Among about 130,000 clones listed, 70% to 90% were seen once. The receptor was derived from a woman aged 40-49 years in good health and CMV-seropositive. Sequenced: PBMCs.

CDR3 loop: CASSLRPKPAGELFF. DNA for the CDR3: TGTGCCAGCAGCTTGCGTCCCAAACCGGCCGGGGAGCTGTTTTTT. The J gene is TRBJ2-2, the V gene TRBV5-4; D gene ambiguous. The length of the CDR3 is 15 residues. The germline V gene has CDR1 SGHNT and CDR2 YYREEE (reference sequence). The ends were cut back, 1 base at V and 6 bases at J, with 13 bases in the middle.